Included here is one TCR beta chain sequence, with context. The sample belongs to a study of blood T cell repertoires in COVID-19. The CDR3 is made up of 13 amino acids. Losses at the gene ends were 7 bases for V and 0 bases for J; bases not matched to a gene: 5. Per the germline V gene, CDR1 is SQVTM and CDR2 is ANQGSEA. Data came from immunoSEQ multiplex PCR; TCRdb stores just in-frame clones and leaves some out. The table has about 150,000 clones, more than 75% seen once. This chain joins TRBV29-1 and TRBJ1-1, with TRBD1 matching over 7 bases. The TCR comes from a human donor with acute or convalescent COVID-19. The donor label of this sample is uncertain. Sequenced sample: peripheral blood. The CDR3 region is CSARTGMNTEAFF. The CDR3 DNA is TGCAGCGCACGGACAGGCATGAACACTGAAGCTTTCTTT.